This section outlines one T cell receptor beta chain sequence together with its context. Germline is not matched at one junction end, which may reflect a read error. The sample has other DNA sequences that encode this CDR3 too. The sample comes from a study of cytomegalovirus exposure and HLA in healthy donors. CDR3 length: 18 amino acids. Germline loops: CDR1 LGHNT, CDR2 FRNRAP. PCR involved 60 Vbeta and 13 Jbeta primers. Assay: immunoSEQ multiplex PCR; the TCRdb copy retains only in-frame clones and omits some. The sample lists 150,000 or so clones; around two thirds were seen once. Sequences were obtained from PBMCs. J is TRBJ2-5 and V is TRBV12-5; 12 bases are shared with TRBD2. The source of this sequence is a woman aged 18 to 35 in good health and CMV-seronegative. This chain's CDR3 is CASGSPGASGRVGETQYF. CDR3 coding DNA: TGCGCTAGTGGTTCACCCGGTGCTAGCGGGAGGGTGGGGGAGACCCAGTACTTC.